A selection of T cell receptor beta chains follows, all from one sample in a study of T cell repertoires in cytomegalovirus infection. TCRdb fed the reads into MiXCR, producing one record per CDR3 protein. The sample has about 130,000 distinct CDR3 sequences, approximately 9.2% seen once; the top ten hold 10%. Input material: PBMCs. All receptors come from a human donor in good health (CMV status not recorded). Some clones in this sample may be carry-over from other donors' samples. CDR3s include the opening cysteine and the closing phenylalanine or tryptophan. D genes are given only for firm matches. The size entry is marked missing in some rows and otherwise reads once, few, many or a size class.

V	size	J	D	CDR3	DNA
TRBV11-2	many	TRBJ1-5	.	CASSLDRPDQPQHF	TGTGCCAGCAGCTTAGATAGGCCAGATCAGCCCCAGCATTTT
TRBV5-5	.	TRBJ2-2	.	CASSLAVMETGELFF	TGTGCCAGCAGCTTGGCGGTGATGGAGACCGGGGAGCTGTTTTTT
TRBV20-1	.	TRBJ2-7	TRBD2	CSAPRGGYEQYF	TGCAGTGCCCCCCGGGGGGGCTACGAGCAGTACTTC
TRBV28	many	TRBJ2-5	TRBD2	CASSMTSGAETQYF	TGTGCCAGCAGCATGACTAGCGGGGCAGAGACCCAGTACTTC
TRBV10-2	many	TRBJ2-5	.	CASRRGAETQYF	TGCGCCAGCCGTAGGGGGGCAGAGACCCAGTACTTC
TRBV11-2	many	TRBJ1-5	.	CASSPRIGIPTIANSNQPQHF	TGTGCCAGCAGCCCCCGGATAGGCATCCCAACGATCGCAAATAGCAATCAGCCCCAGCATTTT
TRBV12-3/TRBV12-4	many	TRBJ2-1	TRBD1	CASSSGDSHNEQFF	TGTGCCAGCAGTTCAGGGGACAGTCACAATGAGCAGTTCTTC
TRBV5-4	few	TRBJ2-1	TRBD2	CASRFGGDAYNEQFF	TGTGCCAGCAGGTTTGGGGGGGACGCCTACAATGAGCAGTTCTTC
TRBV28	many	TRBJ1-4	TRBD1	CASSPASGGSEKLFF	TGTGCCAGCAGCCCCGCCTCAGGGGGAAGTGAAAAACTGTTTTTT
TRBV11-1	many	TRBJ1-6	.	CASSLDSAAGIRSPLHF	TGTGCCAGCAGCTTAGATTCCGCCGCGGGGATTCGGTCACCCCTCCACTTT
TRBV14	many	TRBJ2-2	.	CASSQARGGELFF	TGTGCCAGCAGCCAAGCCCGCGGCGGGGAGCTGTTTTTT
TRBV7-9	many	TRBJ1-5	TRBD1	CASSLARQGRNQPQHF	TGTGCCAGCAGCTTAGCGAGACAGGGGCGCAATCAGCCCCAGCATTTT
TRBV28	many	TRBJ2-1	TRBD1	CASTGQGIPSAYNEQFF	TGTGCCAGCACGGGACAGGGTATCCCCAGTGCGTACAATGAGCAGTTCTTC
TRBV9	few	TRBJ2-7	TRBD1	CANLTGTGGLAGSYEQYF	TGTGCCAACCTGACAGGGACAGGGGGCCTGGCGGGCTCCTACGAGCAGTACTTC
TRBV29-1	.	TRBJ1-2	.	CSVSPGALYGYTF	TGCAGCGTTTCCCCCGGGGCCCTCTATGGCTACACCTTC
TRBV6-5	few	TRBJ1-2	.	CATSPGAGYTF	TGTGCCACAAGCCCAGGGGCTGGCTACACCTTC
TRBV12-3/TRBV12-4	many	TRBJ1-4	TRBD1	CASSLTGEVEKLFF	TGTGCCAGCAGCCTGACAGGGGAGGTGGAAAAACTGTTTTTT
TRBV4-2	many	TRBJ2-5	.	CASSQDIRTETQYF	TGTGCCAGCAGCCAAGATATAAGGACGGAGACCCAGTACTTC
TRBV29-1	.	TRBJ2-2	.	CSVGGRTANTGELFF	TGCAGCGTTGGGGGGAGGACAGCGAACACCGGGGAGCTGTTTTTT
TRBV7-8	many	TRBJ2-5	TRBD2	CAGGGLVGETQYF	TGTGCCGGGGGGGGACTAGTGGGGGAGACCCAGTACTTC
TRBV28	many	TRBJ2-7	.	CASSLSQGNIYEQYF	TGTGCCAGCAGTTTAAGTCAGGGGAATATCTACGAGCAGTACTTC
TRBV12-3/TRBV12-4	many	TRBJ2-7	.	CASRKTYEQYF	TGTGCCAGCAGGAAGACCTACGAGCAGTACTTC